One and the same sample provided the 11 T cell receptor beta chains below, sequenced in a study. TCRdb called the RT-PCR reads again in MiXCR, with one record for every CDR3 protein. The sample carries about 680,000 distinct CDR3 sequences, over 12% recorded once. Sequenced material: memory CD4+ T cells from blood. These receptors all stem from a female donor in good health, serving as a healthy control.

The chain is built from TRBV5-4 and TRBJ2-1; D gene uncertain. The germline CDR1 and CDR2 sequences are SGHNT and YYREEE (reference sequence). V gave up 2 bases and J gave up 2 bases, with 11 bases separating them. CDR3 length: 15 amino acids. CDR3 DNA sequence: TGTGCCAGCAGCTTCCCCGGTCAAACCTACAATGAGCAGTTCTTC. Protein: CASSFPGQTYNEQFF.

V usage is TRBV10-2 and J usage is TRBJ2-5; 9 positions agree with TRBD2. Germline V CDR1 and CDR2: WSHSY, SAAADI. The junction had 10 bases not matched to a gene; V was cut back by 7 bases and J by 1 base. The CDR3 runs to 16 residues. The DNA for the CDR3 is TGCGCCAGCAAGCGAAGACTAGCGGATTCCCAAGAGACCCAGTACTTC. Translated: CASKRRLADSQETQYF.

The chain combines TRBV14 with TRBJ1-3, with 7 bases lining up with TRBD1. The V and J ends lost 4 bases and 3 bases, in that order; junction bases with no gene match: 6. Germline V CDR1 and CDR2: SGHDN, FVKESK. CDR3 length: 15 amino acids. The CDR3 bases are TGTGCCAGCAGCCGTTACAGGGGAAGTGGAAACACCATATATTTT. It encodes CASSRYRGSGNTIYF.

This clonotype was found a few times. The chain joins TRBV5-1 to TRBJ1-2; a possible D gene is TRBD1 (5 bases). Germline CDR1 is SGHRS and CDR2 is YFSETQ. Trimming cost V 7 bases and J 3 bases, with 16 bases left between them. This CDR3 comprises 14 residues. DNA for the CDR3: TGCGCCAGCCGAAGGGCCGACAGCCACTATGGCTACACCTTC. Translation gives CASRRADSHYGYTF.

There are a few counts of this clonotype. This sequence joins TRBV18 and TRBJ2-2; TRBD2 might be the D (5 bases). Germline CDR1 reads KGHSH; CDR2 reads LQKENI. V lost 6 bases and J lost 6, with 23 bases in between. CDR3 size: 17 residues. The CDR3: CASSPRRGDRAPGELFF. Written as DNA, the CDR3 is TGTGCCAGCTCCCCAAGACGGGGTGATCGGGCACCCGGGGAGCTGTTTTTT.

This clonotype has a handful of counts. The chain uses TRBV9 and TRBJ1-2; the D is unclear. V lost 0 bases and J 4 bases, leaving 4 bases between the germline ends. CDR3 length equals 12 residues. Germline V CDR1 and CDR2: SGDLS, YYNGEE. As DNA, the CDR3 is TGTGCCAGCAGCGTAGGGGGCTATGGCTACACCTTC. Its translation is CASSVGGYGYTF.

There are many counts of this clonotype. This sequence joins TRBV18 and TRBJ2-3; the D is unclear. Between the trimmed V and J ends, which lost 2 bases and 0 bases, there was a span of 6 bases. The germline V gene has CDR1 KGHSH and CDR2 LQKENI. The CDR3 is 14 residues long. Here the CDR3 DNA reads TGTGCCAGCTCACCAGAACTTAGCACAGATACGCAGTATTTT. Residues: CASSPELSTDTQYF.

The chain employs TRBV11-2 and TRBJ2-2; D remains unclear. Trimming removed 5 bases at V and 1 base at J, with 8 bases between. The CDR3 spans 14 residues. Germline CDR1 SGHAT, CDR2 FQNNGV. Here the CDR3 reads CASSLNQNTGELFF. The CDR3 DNA sequence: TGTGCCAGCAGCCTGAACCAGAACACCGGGGAGCTGTTTTTT.

The CDR3 DNA is TGTGCCAGCAGCTTGGTTCTGTCGAGAAGTAATACGCAGTATTTT. This encodes CASSLVLSRSNTQYF. V gene TRBV7-2 combines with J gene TRBJ2-3; no clear D gene. V was cut by 3 bases and J by 7 bases, with 17 bases left in between. This CDR3 comprises 15 residues. Germline V CDR1 and CDR2: SGHTA, FQGNSA.

This clonotype was detected only a few times. The rearrangement joins TRBV6-1 to TRBJ2-1; D might be TRBD2 (5 bases). Germline V gene data show CDR1 as MNHNS and CDR2 as SASEGT. V lost 8 bases to trimming and J lost 0 bases, with 11 bases between them. The CDR3 totals 14 residues. This CDR3 is CASPSGNSYNEQFF. The CDR3 DNA reads as TGTGCCAGCCCAAGCGGCAACTCCTACAATGAGCAGTTCTTC.

This clonotype showed up many times. The genes are TRBV6-6 and TRBJ1-2; 10 bases map to TRBD1. Germline V gene sequence: CDR1 MNHNY, CDR2 SVGAGI (reference sequence). Trimming at V came to 6 bases and at J to 8 bases, leaving 9 bases not matched to a gene. The CDR3 loop spans 14 amino acids. CDR3 DNA: TGTGCCAGCAGCCCGGGACAGGGGATGTACGGCTACACCTTC. It translates to CASSPGQGMYGYTF.